The rows below give T cell receptor beta chains drawn from one sample of a study of blood T cell repertoires in COVID-19. The method was immunoSEQ multiplex PCR; TCRdb's version includes in-frame clones alone and lacks a portion of them. Altogether roughly 240,000 clones are present, approximately 86% being singletons, with the ten largest covering more than 2.5%. The sequenced material came from peripheral blood. The receptor set was obtained from a woman aged 30 to 39 who had recovered from COVID-19. The CDR3 runs from the conserved cysteine through the conserved F or W. Each record gives: V gene, CDR3 protein.

>TRBV5-4
CASRYSGGTGELFF
>TRBV6-6
CASRGANEKLFF
>TRBV29-1
CSVASSGLREQYF
>TRBV5-1
CASSLGAGRPTGELFF
>TRBV13
CASSLCWTESSSYNEQFF
>TRBV28
CASSQTGGITEAFF
>TRBV6-5
CASSYSRTGFGGYTF
>TRBV13
CASSPRLAGGQETQYF
>TRBV11-2
CASSLLPDEQFF
>TRBV6-5
CASKGTGKYEQYF
>TRBV2
CASRADSNQPQHF
>TRBV19
CASSMRGRGEAFF
>TRBV9
CASSVLSGGQIGELFF
>TRBV11-2
CASSLGGGYQETQYF
>TRBV15
CATSRDRVPSGGYTF
>TRBV5-1
CASSLMTGANTEAFF
>TRBV19
CASSRGTGTSGIYEQYF
>TRBV9
CASSGGTGQFYEQYF
>TRBV7-3
CASSSAHGNTEAFF
>TRBV4-1
CASSQKAGQATDTQYF
>TRBV9
CASSFSGGIQYF
>TRBV5-1
CASSLEGAGPYEQYF
>TRBV11-1
CASSPKANTEAFF
>TRBV4-1
CASSPSGTSGTGSDTQYF
>TRBV5-1
CASSLGQGRETQYF